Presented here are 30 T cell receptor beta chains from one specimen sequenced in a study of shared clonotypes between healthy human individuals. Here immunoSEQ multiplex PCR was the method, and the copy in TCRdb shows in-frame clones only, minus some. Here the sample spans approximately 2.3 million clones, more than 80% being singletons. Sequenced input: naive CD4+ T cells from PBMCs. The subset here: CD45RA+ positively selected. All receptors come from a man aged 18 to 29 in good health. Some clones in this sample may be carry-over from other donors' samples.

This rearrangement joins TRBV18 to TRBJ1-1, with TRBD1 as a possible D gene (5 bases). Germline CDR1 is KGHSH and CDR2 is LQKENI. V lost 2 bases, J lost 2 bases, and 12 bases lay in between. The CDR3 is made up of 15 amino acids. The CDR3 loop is CASSPGAPGNTEAFF. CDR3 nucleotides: TGTGCCAGCTCACCAGGGGCCCCGGGAAACACTGAAGCTTTCTTT.

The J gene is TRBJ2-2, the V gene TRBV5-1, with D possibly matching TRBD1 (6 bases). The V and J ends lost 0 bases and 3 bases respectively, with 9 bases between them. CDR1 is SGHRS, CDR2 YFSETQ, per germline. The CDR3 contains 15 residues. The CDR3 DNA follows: TGCGCCAGCAGCTTGGGACAGGAGCACACCGGGGAGCTGTTTTTT. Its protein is CASSLGQEHTGELFF. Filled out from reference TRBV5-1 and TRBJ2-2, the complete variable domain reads KAGVTQTPRYLIKTRGQQVTLSCSPISGHRSVSWYQQTPGQGLQFLFEYFSETQRNKGNFPGRFSGRQFSNSRSEMNVSTLELGDSALYLCASSLGQEHTGELFFGEGSRLTVL.

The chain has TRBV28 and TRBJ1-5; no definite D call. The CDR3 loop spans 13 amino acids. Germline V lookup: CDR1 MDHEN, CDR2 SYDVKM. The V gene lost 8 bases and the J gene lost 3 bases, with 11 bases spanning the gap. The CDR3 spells CASVPGNNQPQHF. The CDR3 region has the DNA TGTGCCAGCGTTCCGGGCAACAATCAGCCCCAGCATTTT.

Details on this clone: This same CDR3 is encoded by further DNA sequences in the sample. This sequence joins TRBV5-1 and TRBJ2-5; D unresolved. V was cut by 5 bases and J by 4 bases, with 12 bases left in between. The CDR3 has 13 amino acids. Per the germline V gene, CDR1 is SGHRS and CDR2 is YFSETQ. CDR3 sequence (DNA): TGCGCCAGCAGAAATCCAGGTGCAGAGACCCAGTACTTC. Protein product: CASRNPGAETQYF.

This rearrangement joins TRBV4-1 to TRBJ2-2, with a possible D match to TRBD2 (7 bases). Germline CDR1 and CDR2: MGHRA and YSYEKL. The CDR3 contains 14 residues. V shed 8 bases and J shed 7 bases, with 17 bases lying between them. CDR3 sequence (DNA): TGCGCCAGCGACAGAGGGGGGGCGAACGGGGAGCTGTTTTTT. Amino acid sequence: CASDRGGANGELFF.

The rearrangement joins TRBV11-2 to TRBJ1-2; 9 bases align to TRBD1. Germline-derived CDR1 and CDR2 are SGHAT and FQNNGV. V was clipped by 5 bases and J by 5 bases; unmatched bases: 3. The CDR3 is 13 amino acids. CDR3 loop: CASSIGTGYGYTF. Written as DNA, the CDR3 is TGTGCCAGCAGCATCGGGACAGGGTATGGCTACACCTTC.

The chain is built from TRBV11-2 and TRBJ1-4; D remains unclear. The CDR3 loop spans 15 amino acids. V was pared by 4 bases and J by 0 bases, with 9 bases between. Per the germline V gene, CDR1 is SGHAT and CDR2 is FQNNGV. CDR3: CASSSRPSTNEKLFF. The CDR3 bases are TGTGCCAGCAGCTCCCGACCGTCAACTAATGAAAAACTGTTTTTT.

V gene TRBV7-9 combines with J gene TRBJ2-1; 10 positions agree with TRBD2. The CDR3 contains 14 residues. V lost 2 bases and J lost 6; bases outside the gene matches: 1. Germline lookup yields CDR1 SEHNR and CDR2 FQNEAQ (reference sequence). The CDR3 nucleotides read TGTGCCAGCAGCTTAAGCGGGAGGGCCAATGAGCAGTTCTTC. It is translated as CASSLSGRANEQFF.

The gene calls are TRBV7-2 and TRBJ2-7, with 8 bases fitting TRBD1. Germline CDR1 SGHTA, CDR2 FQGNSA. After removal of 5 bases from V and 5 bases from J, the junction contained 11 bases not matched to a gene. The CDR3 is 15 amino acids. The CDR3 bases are TGTGCCAGCAGCCCCCTAGGACAGGGAACGGACGAGCAGTACTTC. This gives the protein CASSPLGQGTDEQYF.

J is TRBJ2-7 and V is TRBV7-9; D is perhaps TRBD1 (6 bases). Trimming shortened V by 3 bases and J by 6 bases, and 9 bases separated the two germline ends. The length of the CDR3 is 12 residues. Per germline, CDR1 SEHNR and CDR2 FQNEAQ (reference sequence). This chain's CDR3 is CASSLAGAEQYF. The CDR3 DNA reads TGTGCCAGCAGCTTGGCAGGGGCCGAGCAGTACTTC.

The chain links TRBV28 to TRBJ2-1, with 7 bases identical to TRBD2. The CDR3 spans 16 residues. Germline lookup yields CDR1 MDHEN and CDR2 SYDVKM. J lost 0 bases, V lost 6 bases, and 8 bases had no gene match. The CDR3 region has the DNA TGTGCCAGCAGCGACCAGGGAGGGCCCTCCTACAATGAGCAGTTCTTC. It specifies CASSDQGGPSYNEQFF.

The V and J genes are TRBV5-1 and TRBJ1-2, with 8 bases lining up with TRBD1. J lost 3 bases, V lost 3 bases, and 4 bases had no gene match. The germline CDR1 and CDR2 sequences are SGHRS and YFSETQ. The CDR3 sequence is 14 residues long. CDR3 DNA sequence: TGCGCCAGCAGCTCACAGGGGGTTCACTATGGCTACACCTTC. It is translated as CASSSQGVHYGYTF.

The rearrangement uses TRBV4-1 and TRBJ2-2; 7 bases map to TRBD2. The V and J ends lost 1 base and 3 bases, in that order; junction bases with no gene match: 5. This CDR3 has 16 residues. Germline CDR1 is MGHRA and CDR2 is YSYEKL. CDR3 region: CASSQGGAGYTGELFF. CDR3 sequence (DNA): TGCGCCAGCAGCCAAGGTGGAGCGGGATACACCGGGGAGCTGTTTTTT.

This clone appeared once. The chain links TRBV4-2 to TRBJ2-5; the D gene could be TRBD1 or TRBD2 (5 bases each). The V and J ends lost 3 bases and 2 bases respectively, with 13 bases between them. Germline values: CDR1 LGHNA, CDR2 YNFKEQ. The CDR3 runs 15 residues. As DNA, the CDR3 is TGTGCCAGCAGCCATGGGGGAGCGGAACAAGAGACCCAGTACTTC. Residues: CASSHGGAEQETQYF.

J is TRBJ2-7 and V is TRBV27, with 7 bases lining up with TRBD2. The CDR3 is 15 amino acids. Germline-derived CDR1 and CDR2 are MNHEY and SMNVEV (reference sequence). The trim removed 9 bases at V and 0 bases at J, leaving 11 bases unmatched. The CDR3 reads CASSSLGRASYEQYF. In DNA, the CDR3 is TGTGCCAGTTCCTCCCTAGGGAGGGCCTCCTACGAGCAGTACTTC.

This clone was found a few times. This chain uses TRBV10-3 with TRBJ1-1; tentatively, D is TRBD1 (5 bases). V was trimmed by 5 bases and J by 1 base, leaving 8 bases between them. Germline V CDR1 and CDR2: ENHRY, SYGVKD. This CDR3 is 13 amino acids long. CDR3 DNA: TGTGCCATCAGTAGACAGCAGAACACTGAAGCTTTCTTT. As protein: CAISRQQNTEAFF.

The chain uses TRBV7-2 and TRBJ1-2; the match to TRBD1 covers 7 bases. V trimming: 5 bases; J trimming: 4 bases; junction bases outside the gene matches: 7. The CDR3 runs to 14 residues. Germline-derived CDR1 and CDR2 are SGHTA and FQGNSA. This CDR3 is CASSRDRAGYGYTF. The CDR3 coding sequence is TGTGCCAGCAGCCGTGACAGGGCTGGCTATGGCTACACCTTC.

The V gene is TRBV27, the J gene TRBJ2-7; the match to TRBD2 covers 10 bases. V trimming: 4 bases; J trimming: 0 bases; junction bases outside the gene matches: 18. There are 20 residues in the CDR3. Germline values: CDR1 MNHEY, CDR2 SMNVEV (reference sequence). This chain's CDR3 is CASSSTRGRTSGRTSYEQYF. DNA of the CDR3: TGTGCCAGCAGTTCAACCAGAGGAAGGACTAGCGGTAGAACCTCCTACGAGCAGTACTTC.

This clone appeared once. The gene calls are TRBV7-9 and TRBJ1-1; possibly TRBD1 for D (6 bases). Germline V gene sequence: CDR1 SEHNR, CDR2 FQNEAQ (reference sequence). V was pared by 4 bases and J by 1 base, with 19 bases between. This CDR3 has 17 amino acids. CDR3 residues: CASSSQGWGRGNTEAFF. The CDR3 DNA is TGTGCCAGCAGCTCCCAAGGGTGGGGGCGCGGGAACACTGAAGCTTTCTTT.

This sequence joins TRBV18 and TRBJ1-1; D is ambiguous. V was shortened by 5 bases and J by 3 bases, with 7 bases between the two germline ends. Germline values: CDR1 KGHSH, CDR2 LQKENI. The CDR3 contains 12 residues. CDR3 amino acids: CASSSRDTEAFF. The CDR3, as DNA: TGTGCCAGCTCAAGTCGGGACACTGAAGCTTTCTTT.

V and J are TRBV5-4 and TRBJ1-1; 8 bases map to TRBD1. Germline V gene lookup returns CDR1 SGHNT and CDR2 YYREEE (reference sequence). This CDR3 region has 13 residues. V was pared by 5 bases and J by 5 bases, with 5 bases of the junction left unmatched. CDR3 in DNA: TGTGCCAGCAGAAAGGACAGGGTTACTGAAGCTTTCTTT. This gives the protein CASRKDRVTEAFF.

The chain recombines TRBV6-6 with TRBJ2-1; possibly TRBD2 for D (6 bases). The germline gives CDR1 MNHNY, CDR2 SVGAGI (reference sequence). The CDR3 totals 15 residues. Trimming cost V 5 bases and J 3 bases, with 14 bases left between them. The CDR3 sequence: CASSSSLAIYNEQFF. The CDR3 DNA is TGTGCCAGCAGTAGCAGTCTAGCGATCTACAATGAGCAGTTCTTC.

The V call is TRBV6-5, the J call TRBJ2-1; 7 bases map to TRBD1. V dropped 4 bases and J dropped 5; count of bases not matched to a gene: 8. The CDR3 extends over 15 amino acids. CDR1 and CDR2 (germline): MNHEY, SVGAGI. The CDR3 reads CASSWGYTGDNEQFF. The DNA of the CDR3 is TGTGCCAGCAGTTGGGGTTATACAGGGGACAATGAGCAGTTCTTC.

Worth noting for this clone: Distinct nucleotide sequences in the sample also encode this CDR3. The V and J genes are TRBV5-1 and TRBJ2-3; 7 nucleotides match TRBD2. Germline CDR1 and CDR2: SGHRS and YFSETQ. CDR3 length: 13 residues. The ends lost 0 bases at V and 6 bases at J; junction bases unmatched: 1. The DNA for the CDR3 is TGCGCCAGCAGCTTGGCGGGAGGCGATACGCAGTATTTT. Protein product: CASSLAGGDTQYF.

The CDR3 region has the DNA TGTGCCAGCATGGGAGTAGCGGGAATCGGGGAGCAGTTCTTC. Translated: CASMGVAGIGEQFF. The rearrangement links TRBV6-4 to TRBJ2-1; TRBD2 matches at 8 bases. The CDR3 covers 14 residues. The J segment lost 10 bases and the V segment lost 7 bases, leaving 12 bases of the junction unmatched. The germline V gene encodes CDR1 MRHNA and CDR2 SNTAGT.

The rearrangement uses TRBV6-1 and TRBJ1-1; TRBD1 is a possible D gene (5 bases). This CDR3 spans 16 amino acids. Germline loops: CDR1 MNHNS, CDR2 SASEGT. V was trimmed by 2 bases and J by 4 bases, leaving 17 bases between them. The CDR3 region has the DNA TGTGCCAGCAGTGAACCCCCCGGGCGCGGGGCCACTGAAGCTTTCTTT. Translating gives CASSEPPGRGATEAFF.

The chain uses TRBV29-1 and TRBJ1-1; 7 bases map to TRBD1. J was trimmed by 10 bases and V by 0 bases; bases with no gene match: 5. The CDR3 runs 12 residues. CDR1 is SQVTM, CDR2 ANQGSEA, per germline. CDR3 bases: TGCAGCGTTGAAGATCAGGCAGGGGGAGCTTTCTTT. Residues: CSVEDQAGGAFF.

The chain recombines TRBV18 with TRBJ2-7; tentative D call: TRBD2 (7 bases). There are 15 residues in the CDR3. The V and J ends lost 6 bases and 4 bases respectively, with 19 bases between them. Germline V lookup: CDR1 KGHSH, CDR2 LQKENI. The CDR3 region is CASSPTGTNMYEQYF. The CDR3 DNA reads TGTGCCAGCTCTCCTACAGGGACTAATATGTACGAGCAGTACTTC.

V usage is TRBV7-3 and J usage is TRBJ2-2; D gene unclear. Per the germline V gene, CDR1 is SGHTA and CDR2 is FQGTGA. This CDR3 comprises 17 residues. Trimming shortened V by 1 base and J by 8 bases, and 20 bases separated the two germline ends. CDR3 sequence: CASSLSSGVVVPGELFF. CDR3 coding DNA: TGTGCCAGCAGCTTAAGCTCCGGAGTTGTAGTACCGGGGGAGCTGTTTTTT.

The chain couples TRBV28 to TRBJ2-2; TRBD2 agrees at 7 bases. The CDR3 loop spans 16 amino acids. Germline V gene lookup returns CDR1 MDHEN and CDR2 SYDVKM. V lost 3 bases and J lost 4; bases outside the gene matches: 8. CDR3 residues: CASSFFRTSPTGELFF. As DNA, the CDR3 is TGTGCCAGCAGTTTCTTCCGGACTAGTCCCACCGGGGAGCTGTTTTTT.